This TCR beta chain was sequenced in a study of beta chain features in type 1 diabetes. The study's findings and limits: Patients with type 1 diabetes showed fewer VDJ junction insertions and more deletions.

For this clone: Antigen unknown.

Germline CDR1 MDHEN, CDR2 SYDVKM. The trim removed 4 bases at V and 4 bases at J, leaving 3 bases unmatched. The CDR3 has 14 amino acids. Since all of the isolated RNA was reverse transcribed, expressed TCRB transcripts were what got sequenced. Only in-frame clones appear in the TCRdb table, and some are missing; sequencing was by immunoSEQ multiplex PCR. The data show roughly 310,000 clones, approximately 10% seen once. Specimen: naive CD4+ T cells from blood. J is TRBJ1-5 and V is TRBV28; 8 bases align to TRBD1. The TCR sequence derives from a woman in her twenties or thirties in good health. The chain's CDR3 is CASSSGGLNQPQHF. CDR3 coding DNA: TGTGCCAGCAGTTCAGGGGGCCTTAATCAGCCCCAGCATTTT.